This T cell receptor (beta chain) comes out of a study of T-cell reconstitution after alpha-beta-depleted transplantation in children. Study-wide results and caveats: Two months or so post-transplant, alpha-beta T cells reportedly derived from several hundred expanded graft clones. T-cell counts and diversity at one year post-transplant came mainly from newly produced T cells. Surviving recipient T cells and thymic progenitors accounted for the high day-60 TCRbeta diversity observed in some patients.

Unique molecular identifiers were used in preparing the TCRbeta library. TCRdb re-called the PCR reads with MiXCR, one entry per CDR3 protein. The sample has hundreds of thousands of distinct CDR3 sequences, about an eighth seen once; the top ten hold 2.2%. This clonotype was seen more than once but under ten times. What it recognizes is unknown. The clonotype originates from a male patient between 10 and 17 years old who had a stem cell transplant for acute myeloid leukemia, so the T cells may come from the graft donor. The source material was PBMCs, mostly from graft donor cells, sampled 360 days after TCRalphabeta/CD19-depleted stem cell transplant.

The CDR3 reads CASSVLSSSVQYF. The CDR3 nucleotides read TGTGCCAGCAGCGTTCTCTCCTCGTCAGTTCAGTACTTC. This chain connects TRBV9 to TRBJ2-4; the D is unclear. The germline V and J ends were trimmed by 2 bases and 11 bases, with 14 bases remaining between them. Germline V gene lookup returns CDR1 SGDLS and CDR2 YYNGEE. The CDR3 is 13 residues long.